One sample yielded the 10 T cell receptor beta chains listed below, sequenced in a study of early T cells in non-severe SARS-CoV-2 infection. TCRdb reanalysed the 5' RACE reads using MiXCR and keeps one entry per CDR3 protein. The repertoire holds roughly 80,000 distinct CDR3 sequences, with 5% to 6.5% as singletons. The source material was whole blood. The receptors derive from an adult who was a healthcare worker with PCR-confirmed SARS-CoV-2 infection or an uninfected control (not recorded which).

The chain has TRBV7-2 and TRBJ2-3; 7 bases match TRBD2. Germline CDR1 and CDR2: SGHTA and FQGNSA. This CDR3 is built from 16 residues. V lost 5 bases, J lost 3 bases, and 11 bases stayed unmatched. CDR3 DNA: TGTGCCAGCAGCCCTAGCGGTGGGGGAGGGACAGATACGCAGTATTTT. Residues: CASSPSGGGGTDTQYF.

This clonotype was observed many times. The chain employs TRBV9 and TRBJ2-2; D is ambiguous. Deletions cut 4 bases from V and 2 bases from J, with 15 bases between. The CDR3 contains 16 residues. CDR1 is SGDLS and CDR2 is YYNGEE in the germline V gene. In DNA, the CDR3 is TGTGCCAGCAGCTCTCGGGTCAATACCAACACCGGGGAGCTGTTTTTT. The encoded protein is CASSSRVNTNTGELFF.

This sequence joins TRBV6-2 or TRBV6-3 and TRBJ2-2; 8 nucleotides match TRBD1. The CDR3 covers 15 residues. J lost 5 bases, V lost 5 bases, and 7 bases had no gene match. CDR1 is MNHEY, CDR2 SVGEGT, per germline. The CDR3 reads CASSTRTGRTGELFF. In nucleotides, the CDR3 is TGTGCCAGCAGTACCCGGACAGGGCGAACCGGGGAGCTGTTTTTT.

This clonotype was seen only a few times. V gene TRBV7-9 combines with J gene TRBJ1-4, with 7 bases that match TRBD1. Germline V lookup: CDR1 SEHNR, CDR2 FQNEAQ (reference sequence). The CDR3 is made up of 14 amino acids. V dropped 7 bases and J dropped 2; count of bases not matched to a gene: 4. CDR3 loop: CASTLRGTNEKLFF. CDR3 coding DNA: TGTGCCAGCACCCTCAGGGGGACTAATGAAAAACTGTTTTTT.

This clonotype was counted ten times or more. The chain links TRBV30 to TRBJ1-6; D remains ambiguous. CDR1 is GTSNPN and CDR2 is SVGIG in the germline V gene (reference sequence). This CDR3 comprises 15 residues. Deletions cut 1 base from V and 9 bases from J, with 16 bases between. The CDR3 here is CAWSETFSGSSPLHF. CDR3 coding DNA: TGTGCCTGGAGTGAGACCTTCTCGGGTAGTTCACCCCTCCACTTT.

As regards this clonotype: An end of the junction does not agree with germline; a read error may underlie this. This chain joins TRBV11-2 and TRBJ1-3, with unresolved D. This CDR3 is built from 15 residues. Germline V lookup: CDR1 SGHAT, CDR2 FQNNGV. The CDR3 spells CSSSPDVGSGNTIYF. As DNA, the CDR3 is TGTTCCAGCAGCCCAGATGTAGGATCTGGAAACACCATATATTTT.

There are many counts of this clonotype. V is TRBV10-3 and J is TRBJ2-3, with a possible D match to TRBD1 (5 bases). This CDR3 contains 14 residues. V lost 6 bases, J lost 4 bases, and 14 bases lay in between. Germline V lookup: CDR1 ENHRY, CDR2 SYGVKD. The CDR3 sequence: CAIRGQGVSDTQYF. CDR3 DNA: TGTGCCATCAGAGGGCAAGGGGTGTCAGATACGCAGTATTTT.

Ten or more counts support this clonotype. The chain combines TRBV19 with TRBJ2-3; D gene unclear. Trimming left V 3 bases short and J 5 bases short, with 9 bases between. CDR1 LNHDA and CDR2 SQIVND come from the germline V gene (reference sequence). CDR3 length: 13 residues. The DNA for the CDR3 is TGTGCCAGTAGTATCGTGGGGTTAGATACGCAGTATTTT. Translation: CASSIVGLDTQYF.

J is TRBJ2-7 and V is TRBV11-2, with a possible D match to TRBD1 (6 bases). The germline CDR1 and CDR2 sequences are SGHAT and FQNNGV. There are 15 residues in the CDR3. Trimming pared 0 bases from V and 4 bases from J, leaving 13 bases between. CDR3 protein: CASSLDRDTGYEQYF. DNA of the CDR3: TGTGCCAGCAGCTTAGACCGGGACACAGGGTACGAGCAGTACTTC.

The V and J genes are TRBV7-2 and TRBJ2-5; no clear D. Per the germline V gene, CDR1 is SGHTA and CDR2 is FQGNSA. The CDR3 runs 11 residues. V was clipped by 5 bases and J by 0 bases, with 1 base between them. The CDR3 region has the DNA TGTGCCAGCAGCGACCAAGAGACCCAGTACTTC. Its protein is CASSDQETQYF. Looking up the rest from reference TRBV7-2 and TRBJ2-5 gives the full variable domain: GAGVSQSPSNKVTEKGKDVELRCDPISGHTALYWYRQSLGQGLEFLIYFQGNSAPDKSGLPSDRFSAERTGGSVSTLTIQRTQQEDSAVYLCASSDQETQYFGPGTRLLVL.